Below, 32 T cell receptor beta chains from the same sample are listed, as sequenced in a study of shared clonotypes between healthy human individuals. Assay used: immunoSEQ multiplex PCR; TCRdb lists only in-frame clones, some missing. The sample yields 800,000 to 950,000 clones, around 96% seen once. It was CD45RO-negative cells, positively selected for CCR7, that made up naive CD8 cells, with terminally differentiated effector memory CD45RA+ cells excluded. The sequenced sample was naive CD8+ T cells sorted from blood. These receptors were taken from a man under 40 in good health.

As regards this clone: At the DNA level, this CDR3 is encoded by other sequences in the same sample as well. CDR3 sequence reads: CASSLGLAVYNEQFF. CDR3 in DNA: TGTGCCAGCAGCTTGGGACTAGCGGTGTACAATGAGCAGTTCTTC. The chain uses TRBV5-6 and TRBJ2-1, with 9 bases lining up with TRBD2. The germline gives CDR1 SGHDT, CDR2 YYEEEE. V shed 0 bases, J shed 4 bases, and the junction held 2 bases outside the gene matches. The CDR3 covers 15 residues.

This sequence joins TRBV7-9 and TRBJ1-5; D is uncertain. CDR3 length: 13 amino acids. V was cut by 3 bases and J by 4 bases, with 7 bases left in between. The germline V gene encodes CDR1 SEHNR and CDR2 FQNEAQ (reference sequence). DNA for the CDR3: TGTGCCAGCAGCTTCGGGATTAATCAGCCCCAGCATTTT. Translating gives CASSFGINQPQHF.

The chain links TRBV9 to TRBJ2-1; the D is unclear. CDR1 is SGDLS and CDR2 is YYNGEE in the germline V gene. This CDR3 has 15 amino acids. V lost 6 bases to trimming and J lost 0 bases, with 13 bases between them. The CDR3 loop reads CASTPDGNSYNEQFF. In nucleotides, the CDR3 is TGTGCCAGCACCCCTGACGGAAACTCCTACAATGAGCAGTTCTTC.

V is TRBV27 and J is TRBJ2-3; 10 bases line up with TRBD2. The CDR3 has 17 residues. Trimming cost V 0 bases and J 1 base; bases outside gene matches: 4. Germline V lookup: CDR1 MNHEY, CDR2 SMNVEV (reference sequence). CDR3 amino acids: CASSLSLAGVGTDTQYF. The CDR3 DNA reads as TGTGCCAGCAGTTTATCTCTAGCGGGAGTGGGCACAGATACGCAGTATTTT.

The V gene is TRBV7-6, the J gene TRBJ1-5; TRBD1 might be the D (6 bases). The CDR3 has 13 amino acids. Per germline, CDR1 SGHVS and CDR2 FNYEAQ. V lost 5 bases and J lost 4, with 9 bases in between. The CDR3 is CASSRTVNQPQHF. The CDR3 DNA reads as TGTGCCAGCAGCCGGACAGTAAATCAGCCCCAGCATTTT.

The chain carries TRBV14 and TRBJ1-1; possible D gene TRBD1, 5 bases. The CDR3 covers 12 residues. From germline, CDR1 is SGHDN and CDR2 FVKESK. Trimming removed 5 bases from V and 3 bases from J, with 7 bases in between. The CDR3 region has the DNA TGTGCCAGCAGCGACAGATACACTGAAGCTTTCTTT. This sequence encodes CASSDRYTEAFF.

Only one count was recorded for this clone. The chain couples TRBV19 to TRBJ2-2, with TRBD1 identical over 7 bases. From germline, CDR1 is LNHDA and CDR2 SQIVND (reference sequence). The V gene end was trimmed by 5 bases and the J gene end by 6 bases; junction bases not matched to a gene: 6. The CDR3 has 14 amino acids. For the CDR3, the DNA is TGTGCCAGTAGTCCGACAGGGTGGGCCGGGGAGCTGTTTTTT. Translating it yields CASSPTGWAGELFF.

The genes are TRBV7-9 and TRBJ2-2; TRBD2 matches at 9 bases. With 7 bases clipped from V and 6 bases from J, the junction kept 12 bases outside the gene matches. CDR1 is SEHNR, CDR2 FQNEAQ, per germline (reference sequence). The CDR3 loop spans 16 amino acids. The DNA for the CDR3 is TGTGCCAGCACCTGGAAGGGACTAGCTCTCCCCGGGGAGCTGTTTTTT. This gives the protein CASTWKGLALPGELFF.

V gene TRBV7-6 combines with J gene TRBJ2-5; TRBD1 aligns across 9 bases. The junction had 12 bases not matched to a gene; V was cut back by 5 bases and J by 5 bases. The CDR3 is made up of 16 amino acids. CDR1 and CDR2 from the germline V gene are SGHVS and FNYEAQ. CDR3 coding DNA: TGTGCCAGCAGCACACTCCAGGGACAGGGCTACGAGACCCAGTACTTC. Protein sequence: CASSTLQGQGYETQYF.

The chain carries TRBV19 and TRBJ2-2, with 10 bases matching TRBD2. CDR3 size: 21 residues. With V trimmed by 3 bases and J by 1 base, 17 bases remained unmatched. Germline V gene sequence: CDR1 LNHDA, CDR2 SQIVND (reference sequence). In DNA form, the CDR3 reads TGTGCCAGTAGTATGGGGGTTAGGCGTGGGTGGACTAGCGGGAACACCGGGGAGCTGTTTTTT. It translates to CASSMGVRRGWTSGNTGELFF.

The rearrangement uses TRBV27 and TRBJ2-3; D gene unclear. The CDR3 is made up of 20 amino acids. Germline V gene data show CDR1 as MNHEY and CDR2 as SMNVEV (reference sequence). Between the trimmed V and J ends, which lost 3 bases and 0 bases, there was a span of 25 bases. CDR3 DNA: TGTGCCAGCAGTTTCCCCTCCCCCGTGGCAGCCGGTGCTAGCACAGATACGCAGTATTTT. Translated: CASSFPSPVAAGASTDTQYF.

The V gene is TRBV4-1, the J gene TRBJ2-1, with D maybe TRBD2 (6 bases). Germline CDR1 and CDR2: MGHRA and YSYEKL. This CDR3 region has 15 residues. V was shortened by 3 bases and J by 4 bases, with 13 bases between the two germline ends. The CDR3 sequence: CASSQQGGHYNEQFF. In nucleotides, the CDR3 is TGCGCCAGCAGCCAGCAGGGAGGCCATTACAATGAGCAGTTCTTC.

The genes are TRBV4-3 and TRBJ2-5; tentatively, D is TRBD2 (7 bases). Trimming took off 0 bases at V and 9 bases at J, with 17 bases between the two ends. Germline assignment: CDR1 LGHNA and CDR2 YSLEER. The CDR3 sequence is 15 residues long. This CDR3 reads CASSQDRGAGTAQYF. In DNA form, the CDR3 reads TGCGCCAGCAGCCAAGATCGGGGGGCGGGAACGGCCCAGTACTTC.

The rearrangement links TRBV6-1 to TRBJ2-5; D not certain. Trimming left V 10 bases short and J 1 base short, with 19 bases between. Germline CDR1 MNHNS, CDR2 SASEGT. The CDR3 extends over 15 amino acids. CDR3 bases: TGTGCCACGCATACCCTGGGCAGGCTCCAAGAGACCCAGTACTTC. Protein sequence: CATHTLGRLQETQYF.

The chain is built from TRBV7-6 and TRBJ2-7; D gene ambiguous. CDR1 is SGHVS, CDR2 FNYEAQ, per germline. V gave up 1 base and J gave up 6 bases, with 7 bases separating them. The CDR3 runs to 12 residues. The CDR3 sequence is CASSLGDSEQYF. The CDR3 DNA follows: TGTGCCAGCAGCTTAGGTGATAGCGAGCAGTACTTC.

J is TRBJ1-1 and V is TRBV6-5; TRBD1 might be the D (5 bases). This CDR3 is built from 14 residues. V gave up 2 bases and J gave up 5 bases, with 12 bases separating them. CDR1 is MNHEY and CDR2 is SVGAGI in the germline V gene. CDR3 residues: CASSYKARGTEAFF. In nucleotides, the CDR3 is TGTGCCAGCAGTTACAAGGCAAGGGGAACTGAAGCTTTCTTT.

The rearrangement uses TRBV5-1 and TRBJ1-2; D not resolved. Trimming stripped 0 bases from V and 4 bases from J, with 22 bases between. The germline V gene has CDR1 SGHRS and CDR2 YFSETQ. CDR3 length: 18 residues. The CDR3 DNA reads as TGCGCCAGCAGCTTGGTTGTGGGTCCGACGTCGAGTCTCTATGGCTACACCTTC. Encoded protein: CASSLVVGPTSSLYGYTF. Full variable domain (rest looked up from reference TRBV5-1 and TRBJ1-2): KAGVTQTPRYLIKTRGQQVTLSCSPISGHRSVSWYQQTPGQGLQFLFEYFSETQRNKGNFPGRFSGRQFSNSRSEMNVSTLELGDSALYLCASSLVVGPTSSLYGYTFGSGTRLTVV.

The chain employs TRBV7-8 and TRBJ2-1; either TRBD1 or TRBD2 may fit D (5 bases each). From germline, CDR1 is SGHVS and CDR2 FQNEAQ. The V end lost 0 bases, the J end lost 3 bases, and 9 bases lay between the germline ends. The CDR3 is 15 amino acids. The CDR3 region has the DNA TGTGCCAGCAGCTTAGCGTCTGGGGGCTACAATGAGCAGTTCTTC. Translation gives CASSLASGGYNEQFF.

The genes are TRBV28 and TRBJ1-3; a weak D match, TRBD1 (5 bases). The CDR3 covers 15 residues. V was shortened by 6 bases and J by 3 bases, with 15 bases between the two germline ends. The germline V gene encodes CDR1 MDHEN and CDR2 SYDVKM. CDR3 loop: CASRLISRDGNTIYF. DNA of the CDR3: TGTGCCAGCAGGCTTATCTCCAGGGATGGAAACACCATATATTTT.

CDR3 nucleotide sequence: TGTGCCAGCAGCTTAGAACCACTCTCCTACGAGCAGTACTTC. Translating gives CASSLEPLSYEQYF. V and J are TRBV7-6 and TRBJ2-7; D is ambiguous. The germline V gene has CDR1 SGHVS and CDR2 FNYEAQ. V lost 1 base and J lost 0, with 7 bases in between. CDR3 length equals 14 residues.

V gene TRBV4-3 combines with J gene TRBJ1-2, with D hard to call. The CDR3 length is 15 residues. The V end lost 0 bases, the J end lost 8 bases, and 16 bases lay between the germline ends. The V gene's germline CDR1 is LGHNA and CDR2 YSLEER. CDR3 residues: CASSQDRPTSVGYTF. For the CDR3, the DNA is TGCGCCAGCAGCCAAGATAGACCGACTTCTGTGGGCTACACCTTC.

The V gene is TRBV30, the J gene TRBJ2-7; D remains unclear. This CDR3 has 13 residues. CDR1 GTSNPN and CDR2 SVGIG come from the germline V gene (reference sequence). Trimming left V 3 bases short and J 2 bases short, with 11 bases between. CDR3 sequence reads: CAWSPTPTYEQYF. For the CDR3, the DNA is TGTGCCTGGAGCCCGACACCGACCTACGAGCAGTACTTC.

The V gene is TRBV28, the J gene TRBJ1-5; D remains unclear. This CDR3 comprises 15 residues. The V and J ends lost 7 bases and 0 bases respectively, with 13 bases between them. Germline CDR1 is MDHEN and CDR2 is SYDVKM. The CDR3 nucleotides read TGTGCCAGCACCGACACCTCCTTTAGCAATCAGCCCCAGCATTTT. It translates to CASTDTSFSNQPQHF.

This chain uses TRBV27 with TRBJ2-1; weak D call: TRBD1 (6 bases). The germline V gene encodes CDR1 MNHEY and CDR2 SMNVEV (reference sequence). Trimming took 7 bases from V and 13 from J, leaving 14 bases between them. The CDR3 runs to 11 residues. CDR3 sequence: CASTLQGTQFF. DNA of the CDR3: TGTGCCAGCACCCTCCAGGGGACACAGTTCTTC.

For this clone: Within the sample, other DNA sequences also encode this same CDR3. This rearrangement joins TRBV6-6 to TRBJ1-2; D remains unclear. Trimming took off 3 bases at V and 8 bases at J, with 7 bases between the two ends. Germline assignment: CDR1 MNHNY and CDR2 SVGAGI (reference sequence). The CDR3 length is 11 residues. The CDR3 sequence is CASSYGGGYTF. The CDR3 DNA reads TGTGCCAGCAGTTATGGAGGCGGCTACACCTTC.

The V and J genes are TRBV9 and TRBJ1-4, with TRBD1 identical over 9 bases. J gave up 5 bases and V 4 bases, and 3 bases lay outside the gene matches. Per the germline V gene, CDR1 is SGDLS and CDR2 is YYNGEE. CDR3 size: 14 residues. This chain's CDR3 is CASSLGQGNEKLFF. CDR3 nucleotide sequence: TGTGCCAGCAGCCTAGGACAGGGGAATGAAAAACTGTTTTTT.

The J gene is TRBJ2-7, the V gene TRBV6-5; D is unresolved. Germline V gene sequence: CDR1 MNHEY, CDR2 SVGAGI. The V end lost 1 base, the J end lost 5 bases, and 15 bases lay between the germline ends. CDR3 length: 15 residues. The DNA for the CDR3 is TGTGCCAGCAGTTACTTCTTGGGCAGCTCTAACGAGCAGTACTTC. This sequence encodes CASSYFLGSSNEQYF.

Remarks on this clone: Different DNA sequences within this sample yield the same CDR3. The chain recombines TRBV5-1 with TRBJ1-1; TRBD1 agrees at 8 bases. The CDR3 length is 14 residues. Germline V CDR1 and CDR2: SGHRS, YFSETQ. Losses at the gene ends were 2 bases for V and 5 bases for J; bases not matched to a gene: 5. The CDR3 region has the DNA TGCGCCAGCAGCTTTGGACAGGGACGGACTGAAGCTTTCTTT. It codes for CASSFGQGRTEAFF.

The genes are TRBV6-5 and TRBJ2-2; 8 positions agree with TRBD2. J gave up 7 bases and V 0 bases, and 4 bases lay outside the gene matches. Germline CDR1 MNHEY, CDR2 SVGAGI. The CDR3 spans 15 residues. CDR3 sequence: CASSYSKGLGGELFF. For the CDR3, the DNA is TGTGCCAGCAGTTACTCAAAGGGACTAGGCGGGGAGCTGTTTTTT.

Comment on this clone: Compared with germline, one end of the junction differs, possibly owing to a read error. The chain joins TRBV5-1 to TRBJ2-7, with D unclear. Germline V lookup: CDR1 SGHRS, CDR2 YFSETQ. The CDR3 is made up of 14 amino acids. The CDR3 region has the DNA TGCGCCAGCAGCGCCCACCAGAACTCCTTCGAGCAGTACTTC. Amino acid sequence: CASSAHQNSFEQYF.

This rearrangement joins TRBV4-1 to TRBJ1-1; D perhaps matches TRBD1 (6 bases). The CDR3 runs to 14 residues. Trimming removed 1 base from V and 5 bases from J, with 11 bases in between. From germline, CDR1 is MGHRA and CDR2 YSYEKL. The CDR3 nucleotides are TGCGCCAGCAGCCAAGTGACAGGTAGGACTGAAGCTTTCTTT. Translated, it gives CASSQVTGRTEAFF.

The chain combines TRBV7-8 with TRBJ2-1; D might be TRBD2 (6 bases). V was cut by 1 base and J by 2 bases, with 12 bases left in between. This CDR3 is 16 amino acids long. The germline CDR1 and CDR2 sequences are SGHVS and FQNEAQ. The CDR3 loop is CASSLEGLLTYNEQFF. The CDR3 nucleotides are TGTGCCAGCAGCTTAGAGGGACTCTTAACCTACAATGAGCAGTTCTTC.